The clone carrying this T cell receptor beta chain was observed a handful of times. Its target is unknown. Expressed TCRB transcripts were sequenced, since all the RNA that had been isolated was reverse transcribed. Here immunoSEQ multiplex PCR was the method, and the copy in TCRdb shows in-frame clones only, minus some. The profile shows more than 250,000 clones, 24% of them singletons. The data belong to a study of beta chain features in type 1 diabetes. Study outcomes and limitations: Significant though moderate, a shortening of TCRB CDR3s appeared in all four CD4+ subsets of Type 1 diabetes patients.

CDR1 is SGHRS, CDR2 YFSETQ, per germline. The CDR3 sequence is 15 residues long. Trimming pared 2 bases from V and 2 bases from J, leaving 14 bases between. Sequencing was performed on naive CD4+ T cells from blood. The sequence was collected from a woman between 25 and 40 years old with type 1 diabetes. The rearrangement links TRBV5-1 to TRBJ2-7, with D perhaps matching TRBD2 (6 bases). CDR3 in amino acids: CASSLDGGNTYEQYF. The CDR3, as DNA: TGCGCCAGCAGCTTAGATGGGGGGAATACCTACGAGCAGTACTTC. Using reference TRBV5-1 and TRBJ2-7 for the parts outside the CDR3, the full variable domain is KAGVTQTPRYLIKTRGQQVTLSCSPISGHRSVSWYQQTPGQGLQFLFEYFSETQRNKGNFPGRFSGRQFSNSRSEMNVSTLELGDSALYLCASSLDGGNTYEQYFGPGTRLTVT.